This entry features one T cell receptor (beta chain) sequence. The antigen is not known. Molecules of cDNA were individually given unique molecular identifiers that were attached to them. TCRdb fed the 5' RACE reads into MiXCR, producing one record per CDR3 protein. Of around 52,000 distinct CDR3 sequences listed, more than 9% are singletons. The V and J ends lost 3 bases and 5 bases, in that order; junction bases with no gene match: 1. This CDR3 has 13 residues. The data derive from a study of early T cells in non-severe SARS-CoV-2 infection. At the level of the study: The authors sequenced bulk RNA from unsorted whole blood, leaving chains unpaired.

The study's findings and limits: Matching with VDJdb favored anti-spike CD8 responses (missing private and CD4 specificities).

This TCR came from an adult who was a healthcare worker with PCR-confirmed SARS-CoV-2 infection or an uninfected control (not recorded which). V usage is TRBV12-3 or TRBV12-4 and J usage is TRBJ2-7; 10 bases align to TRBD1. The sequencing input was whole blood. CDR3 protein: CASSLGTGDEQYF. The DNA for the CDR3 is TGTGCCAGCAGTTTGGGGACAGGGGACGAGCAGTACTTC.